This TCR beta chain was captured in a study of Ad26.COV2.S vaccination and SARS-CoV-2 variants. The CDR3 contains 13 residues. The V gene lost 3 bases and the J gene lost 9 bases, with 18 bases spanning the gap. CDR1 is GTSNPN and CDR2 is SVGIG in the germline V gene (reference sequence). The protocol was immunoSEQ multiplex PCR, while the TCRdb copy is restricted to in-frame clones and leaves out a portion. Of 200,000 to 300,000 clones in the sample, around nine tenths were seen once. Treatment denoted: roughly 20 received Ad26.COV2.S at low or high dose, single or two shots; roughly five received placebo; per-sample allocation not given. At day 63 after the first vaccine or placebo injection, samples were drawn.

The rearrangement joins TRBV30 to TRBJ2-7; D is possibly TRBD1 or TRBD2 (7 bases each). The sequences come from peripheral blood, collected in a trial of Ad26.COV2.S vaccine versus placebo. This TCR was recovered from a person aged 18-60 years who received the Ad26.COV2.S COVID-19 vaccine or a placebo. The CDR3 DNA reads TGTGCCTGGAGCGGGGGAGGGGGCTCGGGGCAGTACTTC. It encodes CAWSGGGGSGQYF.